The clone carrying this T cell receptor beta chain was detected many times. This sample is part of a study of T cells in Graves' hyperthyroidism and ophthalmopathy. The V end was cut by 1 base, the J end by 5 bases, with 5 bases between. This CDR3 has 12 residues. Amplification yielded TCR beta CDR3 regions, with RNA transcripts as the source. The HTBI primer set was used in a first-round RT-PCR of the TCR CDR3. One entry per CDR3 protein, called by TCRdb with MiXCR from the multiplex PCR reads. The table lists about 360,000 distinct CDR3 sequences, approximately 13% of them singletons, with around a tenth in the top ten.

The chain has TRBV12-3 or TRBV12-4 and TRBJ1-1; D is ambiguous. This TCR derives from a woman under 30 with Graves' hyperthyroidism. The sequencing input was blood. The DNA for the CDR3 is TGTGCCAGCAGTTTAGTAAAGACTGAAGCTTTCTTT. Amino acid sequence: CASSLVKTEAFF.